This T cell receptor beta chain was sequenced in a study of beta chain features in type 1 diabetes. General observations from the study: The naive, central memory and Treg TCRB repertoires of patients appeared to be more similar to one another than those of healthy donors.

Sequencing targeted expressed TCRB transcripts, as all isolated RNA had been reverse transcribed. Measured with immunoSEQ multiplex PCR; TCRdb has only the in-frame clones, and not every one. The table shows 850,000 to 900,000 clones, with roughly 16% occurring only once. The single heparinised draw taken from each donor contained 90 to 150 mL of blood on average. Comment on this clone: What it binds is unknown.

Sequenced: naive CD4+ T cells from blood. The receptor was derived from a young woman in good health.

In DNA, the CDR3 is TGTGCCAGCAGTGAAGACCCCCCCTCCCTCTTTGGGGCCAACGTCCTGACTTTC. It specifies CASSEDPPSLFGANVLTF. The rearrangement uses TRBV25-1 and TRBJ2-6; D unresolved. The germline V gene has CDR1 MGHDK and CDR2 SYGVNS. The V end lost 2 bases, the J end lost 3 bases, and 17 bases lay between the germline ends. This CDR3 is 18 amino acids long.